The TCR beta chain under discussion was sequenced for a study of shared clonotypes between healthy human individuals. Comment on this clone: Its matching antigen is unknown.

The run depth of the assay was deep. Researchers divided each subset's genomic DNA evenly across several immunoSEQ plates. Original data processing: ImmunoSEQ only sent back junction sequences with no quality scores, so filtering was done differently. Sequenced by immunoSEQ multiplex PCR; TCRdb stores in-frame clones only, minus some. The D gene and trimming were derived from the DNA, and the V and J assignments and clone size from that table. The sample consists of about 800,000 clones, around 96% of them appearing once. Terminally differentiated effector memory CD45RA+ cells were excluded from the naive CD8 cells, which were CD45RO-negative and positively selected for CCR7. Notes on the study in general: Naive subsets generally exceeded memory subsets in estimated richness.

Input material: naive CD8+ T cells sorted from blood. The sequence was collected from a man aged 25 to 40 in good health.

CDR3 sequence: CASSQPGQGKETQYF. In nucleotides, the CDR3 is TGTGCCAGCAGCCAACCGGGACAGGGCAAAGAGACCCAGTACTTC. The chain links TRBV7-9 to TRBJ2-5, with TRBD1 identical over 9 bases. The J segment lost 3 bases and the V segment lost 5 bases, leaving 7 bases of the junction unmatched. The germline V gene encodes CDR1 SEHNR and CDR2 FQNEAQ (reference sequence). The CDR3 is 15 amino acids. Full variable domain (outside the CDR3, taken from reference TRBV7-9 and TRBJ2-5): DTGVSQNPRHKITKRGQNVTFRCDPISEHNRLYWYRQTLGQGPEFLTYFQNEAQLEKSRLLSDRFSAERPKGSFSTLEIQRTEQGDSAMYLCASSQPGQGKETQYFGPGTRLLVL.